This TCR beta chain was sequenced in a study of OX40 agonist ivuxolimab in advanced cancers. Study-level information: The dose-escalation cohort was roughly 83% male, with a mean age of about 58 years, ranging about 23 to 79.

Trimming took off 0 bases at V and 3 bases at J, with 8 bases between the two ends. CDR1 LNHNV and CDR2 YYDKDF come from the germline V gene (reference sequence). The CDR3 is made up of 15 amino acids. Clones were sequenced by immunoSEQ multiplex PCR, and TCRdb holds only the in-frame ones, with some missing. The sample has over 90,000 clones, nearly 90% seen once. Specimen: CD4+ or CD8+ T cells sorted from blood, collected in a trial of the OX40 agonist ivuxolimab. The chain links TRBV15 to TRBJ2-2; D gene unclear. The TCR sequence derives from an adult with an advanced solid tumor such as melanoma, head and neck, liver or kidney cancer. The CDR3 DNA follows: TGTGCCACCAGCAGAGATCCGGCTCACACCGGGGAGCTGTTTTTT. Protein: CATSRDPAHTGELFF.